This is a list of T cell receptor beta chains from one sample in a study of cytomegalovirus exposure and HLA in healthy donors. Sequenced by immunoSEQ multiplex PCR; TCRdb stores in-frame clones only, minus some. The sample contains 90,000 to 120,000 clones, roughly three quarters of which appear only once. Sequencing was carried out using PBMCs. The receptors originated from a man aged 18 to 29 in good health and CMV-seronegative. Each CDR3 is given with its conserved first and last residue. Size is stated for part of the rows, as once, few or many counts, or as a class when the clone is expanded.

v_call: TRBV11-1
j_call: TRBJ2-5
clone_size: -
cdr3_aa: CASSLQRGRQETQYF

v_call: TRBV27
j_call: TRBJ1-2
clone_size: -
cdr3_aa: CASGLGANYGYTF

v_call: TRBV28
j_call: TRBJ2-5
clone_size: -
cdr3_aa: CASRIRETQYF

v_call: TRBV7-9
j_call: -
clone_size: -
cdr3_aa: CASSFSTGRDEQYF

v_call: TRBV5-1
j_call: TRBJ1-1
clone_size: -
cdr3_aa: CASTPGGTVNTEAFF

v_call: TRBV20-1
j_call: TRBJ2-3
clone_size: -
cdr3_aa: CSVIVADTQYF

v_call: TRBV19
j_call: TRBJ2-1
clone_size: -
cdr3_aa: CASSWPGRLAGGRNEQFF

v_call: TRBV12-5
j_call: TRBJ2-1
clone_size: -
cdr3_aa: CASGSGTSGYNEQFF

v_call: TRBV19
j_call: TRBJ2-2
clone_size: -
cdr3_aa: CASREGAYTGELFF

v_call: TRBV4-3
j_call: TRBJ2-7
clone_size: -
cdr3_aa: CASSQGQGDYEQYF

v_call: TRBV9
j_call: TRBJ2-3
clone_size: once
cdr3_aa: CASSVAALHTDTQYF

v_call: TRBV29-1
j_call: TRBJ2-2
clone_size: once
cdr3_aa: CSVRRGRDTGELFF

v_call: TRBV15
j_call: TRBJ2-3
clone_size: few
cdr3_aa: CATSTGGPGGTQYF

v_call: TRBV7-7
j_call: TRBJ2-3
clone_size: -
cdr3_aa: CASSPDRYTQYF

v_call: TRBV5-4
j_call: TRBJ2-7
clone_size: -
cdr3_aa: CASSLSGTYEQYF

v_call: TRBV6-1
j_call: TRBJ1-2
clone_size: -
cdr3_aa: CASSEEDTLYGYTF

v_call: TRBV7-9
j_call: TRBJ2-7
clone_size: -
cdr3_aa: CSSSKGDYEQYF

v_call: TRBV4-3
j_call: TRBJ2-5
clone_size: many
cdr3_aa: CASSQDRGGQETQYF

v_call: TRBV11-1
j_call: TRBJ2-1
clone_size: -
cdr3_aa: CASSPTAQGLSNEQFF

v_call: TRBV27
j_call: TRBJ1-6
clone_size: -
cdr3_aa: CASSLSGQGNNSPLHF

v_call: TRBV7-2
j_call: TRBJ1-3
clone_size: -
cdr3_aa: CASSLGPFNTIYF

v_call: TRBV5-1
j_call: TRBJ2-7
clone_size: -
cdr3_aa: CASSLNHLSYEQYF

v_call: TRBV6-4
j_call: TRBJ2-3
clone_size: -
cdr3_aa: CASSEGQTITDTQYF

v_call: TRBV5-1
j_call: TRBJ2-5
clone_size: -
cdr3_aa: CASRTAGTETQYF

v_call: TRBV6-5
j_call: TRBJ1-1
clone_size: -
cdr3_aa: CASSYSGTGNTEAFF

v_call: TRBV20-1
j_call: TRBJ2-3
clone_size: -
cdr3_aa: CSATTSNTQYF

v_call: TRBV28
j_call: TRBJ2-6
clone_size: -
cdr3_aa: CASSPRDRPKARLAGSGGANVLTF

v_call: TRBV5-6
j_call: TRBJ2-5
clone_size: -
cdr3_aa: CASSLAVGGGRSETQYF

v_call: TRBV19
j_call: TRBJ1-2
clone_size: -
cdr3_aa: CASSHQGSYGYTF

v_call: TRBV21-1
j_call: TRBJ2-7
clone_size: -
cdr3_aa: CASSNRGRSYEQYF

v_call: TRBV6-6
j_call: TRBJ2-7
clone_size: -
cdr3_aa: CASSPGQAASYEQYF

v_call: TRBV6-1
j_call: TRBJ1-6
clone_size: -
cdr3_aa: CASRDEQGAGSPPHF

v_call: TRBV19
j_call: TRBJ1-5
clone_size: once
cdr3_aa: CASSIGRWSNQPQHF

v_call: TRBV7-4
j_call: TRBJ2-1
clone_size: -
cdr3_aa: CASSLRSYNEQFF

v_call: TRBV19
j_call: TRBJ1-3
clone_size: -
cdr3_aa: CASTLSGTASSGNTIYF

v_call: TRBV5-1
j_call: TRBJ2-7
clone_size: once
cdr3_aa: CASSLDRRAGGLASEQYF

v_call: TRBV5-4
j_call: TRBJ1-2
clone_size: -
cdr3_aa: CASSLNREYYGYTF

v_call: TRBV7-9
j_call: TRBJ2-7
clone_size: -
cdr3_aa: CASSLVTGVAYEQYF

v_call: TRBV7-9
j_call: TRBJ2-5
clone_size: -
cdr3_aa: CASSSPRGAGETQYF

v_call: TRBV7-6
j_call: TRBJ2-1
clone_size: -
cdr3_aa: CASSLGVETAPNEQFF

v_call: TRBV2
j_call: TRBJ2-3
clone_size: many
cdr3_aa: CASSVGAAGTQYF

v_call: TRBV15
j_call: TRBJ1-5
clone_size: -
cdr3_aa: CATSRDRGGQPQHF

v_call: TRBV4-2
j_call: TRBJ2-7
clone_size: -
cdr3_aa: CASSQAPPVASSEQYF

v_call: TRBV6-1
j_call: TRBJ1-5
clone_size: -
cdr3_aa: CASSEAYNQPQHF

v_call: TRBV5-6
j_call: TRBJ2-3
clone_size: -
cdr3_aa: CASSLPVGRWGTDTQYF

v_call: TRBV28
j_call: TRBJ2-1
clone_size: -
cdr3_aa: CATLYSGYVSNEQFF

v_call: TRBV19
j_call: TRBJ1-5
clone_size: once
cdr3_aa: CASRESTGGNWLPQHF

v_call: TRBV19
j_call: TRBJ2-5
clone_size: -
cdr3_aa: CASSILAGLQETQYF

v_call: TRBV11-3
j_call: TRBJ1-3
clone_size: -
cdr3_aa: CASSTDSASGNTIYF